Below are 21 T cell receptor beta chains sequenced from a single sample in a study of T cell responses to AZD1222 COVID-19 vaccine. Measured with immunoSEQ multiplex PCR; TCRdb has only the in-frame clones, and not every one. The repertoire holds some 140,000 clones, with over 90% as singletons. This sample comprised peripheral blood, obtained on day 0 of AZD1222 vaccination. These receptors were taken from an adult in good health.

V is TRBV3-1 (or the pseudogene TRBV3-2) and J is TRBJ2-7; no clear D. Germline CDR1 is LGHDT and CDR2 is YNNKEL (reference sequence). Trimming took off 0 bases at V and 5 bases at J, with 8 bases between the two ends. The CDR3 length is 13 residues. The CDR3 sequence: CASSQDGPDEQYF. The CDR3 DNA follows: TGTGCCAGCAGCCAAGATGGACCCGACGAGCAGTACTTC.

The chain links TRBV4-3 to TRBJ1-6, with no clear D. With 1 base removed from V and 7 bases from J, the gap between germline ends came to 11 bases. Per the germline V gene, CDR1 is LGHNA and CDR2 is YSLEER. The CDR3 runs 15 residues. CDR3 in amino acids: CASSQVPGYNSPLHF. CDR3 in DNA: TGCGCCAGCAGCCAAGTGCCCGGGTACAATTCACCCCTCCACTTT.

The rearrangement uses TRBV5-1 and TRBJ1-2; 7 positions match TRBD1. The germline CDR1 and CDR2 sequences are SGHRS and YFSETQ. The CDR3 has 15 residues. Trimming at V came to 0 bases and at J to 0 bases, leaving 2 bases not matched to a gene. CDR3 in amino acids: CASSLGTGPNYGYTF. The DNA for the CDR3 is TGCGCCAGCAGCTTGGGGACAGGTCCTAACTATGGCTACACCTTC.

The rearrangement links TRBV19 to TRBJ1-1; 8 bases are a match to TRBD1. With 3 bases clipped from V and 11 bases from J, the junction kept 11 bases outside the gene matches. The CDR3 loop spans 14 amino acids. CDR1 is LNHDA, CDR2 SQIVND, per germline (reference sequence). CDR3 sequence: CASSIPQGGRMAFF. In nucleotides, the CDR3 is TGTGCCAGTAGTATCCCACAGGGGGGAAGAATGGCTTTCTTT. Using reference TRBV19 and TRBJ1-1 for the parts outside the CDR3, the full variable domain is DGGITQSPKYLFRKEGQNVTLSCEQNLNHDAMYWYRQDPGQGLRLIYYSQIVNDFQKGDIAEGYSVSREKKESFPLTVTSAQKNPTAFYLCASSIPQGGRMAFFGQGTRLTVV.

In this sample, this clone turned up once. The chain couples TRBV24-1 to TRBJ2-3, with D possibly matching TRBD1 (5 bases). CDR1 is KGHDR, CDR2 SFDVKD, per germline. The CDR3 is made up of 12 amino acids. V was trimmed by 6 bases and J by 8 bases, leaving 11 bases between them. CDR3 sequence: CATSTDQGTQYF. DNA of the CDR3: TGTGCCACCAGTACTGACCAGGGTACGCAGTATTTT.

V usage is TRBV9 and J usage is TRBJ2-3, with D hard to call. The germline V gene has CDR1 SGDLS and CDR2 YYNGEE. The CDR3 has 14 amino acids. Deletions cut 2 bases from V and 3 bases from J, with 10 bases between. Here the CDR3 reads CASSVEPHTDTQYF. The CDR3 DNA reads TGTGCCAGCAGCGTGGAGCCCCATACAGATACGCAGTATTTT.

As DNA, the CDR3 is TGTGCCAGCTCACCTGAGGGACACCCATACGAGCAGTACTTC. It specifies CASSPEGHPYEQYF. The chain joins TRBV18 to TRBJ2-7, with a tentative D call TRBD1 (6 bases). The CDR3 runs 14 residues. V was pared by 3 bases and J by 4 bases, with 13 bases between. Per germline, CDR1 KGHSH and CDR2 LQKENI.

The chain uses TRBV19 and TRBJ2-4; maybe TRBD1 (6 bases). Germline-derived CDR1 and CDR2 are LNHDA and SQIVND (reference sequence). This CDR3 spans 15 amino acids. V was cut by 3 bases and J by 0 bases, with 9 bases left in between. The CDR3 DNA sequence: TGTGCCAGTAGTATTGGGGGCACAGCCAAAAACATTCAGTACTTC. It yields the protein CASSIGGTAKNIQYF.

The J gene is TRBJ2-3, the V gene TRBV3-1 (or the pseudogene TRBV3-2), with TRBD1 as a possible D gene (5 bases). The CDR3 contains 14 residues. CDR1 and CDR2 (germline): LGHDT, YNNKEL (reference sequence). The V end was cut by 0 bases, the J end by 3 bases, with 7 bases between. Here the CDR3 DNA reads TGTGCCAGCAGCCAAGAGGCAGGGACAGATACGCAGTATTTT. Amino acids: CASSQEAGTDTQYF.

V and J are TRBV6-6 and TRBJ1-3; D unclear. This CDR3 contains 16 residues. CDR1 and CDR2 from the germline V gene are MNHNY and SVGAGI (reference sequence). V was shortened by 6 bases and J by 0 bases, with 15 bases between the two germline ends. The CDR3 sequence is CASSSTVFLSGNTIYF. CDR3 sequence (DNA): TGTGCCAGCAGCTCCACAGTCTTCCTCTCTGGAAACACCATATATTTT.

This clone was recorded only once. The J gene is TRBJ1-4, the V gene TRBV9; the match to TRBD1 covers 7 bases. This CDR3 comprises 14 residues. CDR1 and CDR2 (germline): SGDLS, YYNGEE. The V gene end was trimmed by 0 bases and the J gene end by 5 bases; junction bases not matched to a gene: 1. The CDR3 spells CASSVGRGNEKLFF. In DNA, the CDR3 is TGTGCCAGCAGCGTAGGCAGGGGGAATGAAAAACTGTTTTTT.

This chain joins TRBV30 and TRBJ2-7; 8 bases align to TRBD1. V trimming: 3 bases; J trimming: 2 bases; junction bases outside the gene matches: 6. The CDR3 runs to 14 residues. Per the germline V gene, CDR1 is GTSNPN and CDR2 is SVGIG (reference sequence). In DNA form, the CDR3 reads TGTGCCTGGAGGAGGGCAGGGGGCGCCTACGAGCAGTACTTC. It codes for CAWRRAGGAYEQYF.

This chain links TRBV11-2 with TRBJ2-7, with D uncertain. Germline values: CDR1 SGHAT, CDR2 FQNNGV. V dropped 0 bases and J dropped 3 bases, with 12 bases sitting between them. The CDR3 extends over 15 amino acids. The CDR3 protein is CASSLDYGSGYEQYF. The CDR3 nucleotides read TGTGCCAGCAGCTTAGACTACGGATCGGGCTACGAGCAGTACTTC.

V gene TRBV27 combines with J gene TRBJ1-6; the D gene is possibly TRBD1 (6 bases). V lost 2 bases to trimming and J lost 8 bases, with 10 bases between them. This CDR3 has 14 amino acids. CDR1 MNHEY and CDR2 SMNVEV come from the germline V gene (reference sequence). This CDR3 reads CASSLGRGHSPLHF. CDR3 DNA: TGTGCCAGCAGTTTAGGCAGGGGTCATTCACCCCTCCACTTT.

V usage is TRBV2 and J usage is TRBJ2-7; the D is unclear. The CDR3 length is 12 residues. The V gene's germline CDR1 is SNHLY and CDR2 FYNNEI. The V end was cut by 6 bases, the J end by 2 bases, with 8 bases between. In nucleotides, the CDR3 is TGTGCCAGCAGAACGCAAGCCTACGAGCAGTACTTC. Protein product: CASRTQAYEQYF.

V and J are TRBV7-7 and TRBJ2-5; 10 bases agree with TRBD1. The J segment lost 2 bases and the V segment lost 5 bases, leaving 5 bases of the junction unmatched. The CDR3 is made up of 15 amino acids. CDR1 is SSHAT, CDR2 FNYEAQ, per germline (reference sequence). CDR3 sequence: CASSQGQGGQETQYF. The CDR3 nucleotides read TGTGCCAGCAGCCAAGGACAGGGGGGACAAGAGACCCAGTACTTC.

The chain has TRBV20-1 and TRBJ1-2; D remains ambiguous. CDR1 is DFQATT and CDR2 is SNEGSKA in the germline V gene (reference sequence). V lost 3 bases and J lost 5, with 16 bases in between. The CDR3 runs 14 residues. The CDR3: CSASVPALGYGYTF. CDR3 nucleotide sequence: TGCAGTGCTAGTGTCCCTGCCCTGGGGTATGGCTACACCTTC.

The CDR3 DNA is TGTGCCTGGACCCCGGGACAGTTCAGCTCCTATAATTCACCCCTCCACTTT. Amino acid sequence: CAWTPGQFSSYNSPLHF. The chain is built from TRBV30 and TRBJ1-6; TRBD1 agrees at 7 bases. Germline V gives CDR1 GTSNPN, CDR2 SVGIG (reference sequence). The CDR3 length is 17 residues. The J segment lost 0 bases and the V segment lost 4 bases, leaving 9 bases of the junction unmatched. The variable domain in full, with the rest retrieved from reference TRBV30 and TRBJ1-6, is SQTIHQWPATLVQPVGSPLSLECTVEGTSNPNLYWYRQAAGRGLQLLFYSVGIGQISSEVPQNLSASRPQDRQFILSSKKLLLSDSGFYLCAWTPGQFSSYNSPLHFGNGTRLTVT.

The V and J genes are TRBV5-8 and TRBJ1-5; tentative D call: TRBD1 (5 bases). The CDR3 is 15 amino acids. V was clipped by 0 bases and J by 7 bases, with 14 bases between them. Looked up from germline, CDR1 is SGHTS and CDR2 is YDEGEE. For the CDR3, the DNA is TGTGCCAGCAGCTTGGGTCTAGGGGAGGAACAGCCCCAGCATTTT. Its translation: CASSLGLGEEQPQHF.

J is TRBJ2-1 and V is TRBV4-2, with 8 positions matching TRBD2. The CDR3 loop spans 16 amino acids. Germline trimming cut 2 bases from V and 5 bases from J; bases unmatched to any gene: 8. Germline loops: CDR1 LGHNA, CDR2 YNFKEQ. CDR3 in amino acids: CASSQTLAGEHNEQFF. The CDR3 bases are TGTGCCAGCAGCCAAACTCTAGCGGGCGAGCACAATGAGCAGTTCTTC.

The gene calls are TRBV27 and TRBJ1-1; TRBD1 is a possible D gene (5 bases). The CDR3 sequence is 17 residues long. V lost 4 bases, J lost 5 bases, and 23 bases lay in between. CDR1 and CDR2 from the germline V gene are MNHEY and SMNVEV (reference sequence). The CDR3 DNA reads TGTGCCAGCAGTTCCTTCCGACTCCGGCAGGGAAGGACTGAAGCTTTCTTT. This sequence encodes CASSSFRLRQGRTEAFF.